Each of the 30 T cell receptor beta chains below was sequenced from the same sample in a study of response to subunit inactivated influenza vaccine. MiXCR, applied by TCRdb to the RT-PCR reads, yields one record per CDR3 protein. The top ten hold over 6.5% of the sample, which has almost 250,000 distinct CDR3 sequences, 10% to 15% seen once. The starting material was non-naive T cells sorted from PBMCs, obtained less than 15 days before vaccination. All receptors come from a man in his fifties or sixties who received an inactivated influenza vaccine.

V gene TRBV12-3 or TRBV12-4 combines with J gene TRBJ2-2; D is possibly TRBD2 (5 bases). This CDR3 spans 13 amino acids. V was shortened by 6 bases and J by 2 bases, with 7 bases between the two germline ends. The CDR3 nucleotides are TGTGCCAGCAGAACTAGAAACACCGGGGAGCTGTTTTTT. It specifies CASRTRNTGELFF.

This clonotype was seen a handful of times. The rearrangement uses TRBV7-2 and TRBJ2-7; possible D gene TRBD1, 5 bases. The CDR3 has 13 amino acids. Per germline, CDR1 SGHTA and CDR2 FQGNSA. Trimming left V 8 bases short and J 0 bases short, with 11 bases between. The CDR3 bases are TGTGCCAGCGCAGGGTTATCCTCCTACGAGCAGTACTTC. This sequence encodes CASAGLSSYEQYF.

The table lists this clonotype with a few counts. Relative to the germline gene, one junction end is altered; a read error may explain this. CDR3 loop: CASGLGTVHF. DNA for the CDR3: TGTGCCAGCGGACTCGGGACAGTCCACTTC. The V and J genes are TRBV6-2 or TRBV6-3 and TRBJ2-5, with 7 nucleotides matching TRBD1. CDR1 and CDR2 from the germline V gene are MNHEY and SVGEGT. There are 10 residues in the CDR3.

The gene calls are TRBV7-6 and TRBJ1-6; a possible D gene is TRBD1 (5 bases). The CDR3 is made up of 15 amino acids. The germline gives CDR1 SGHVS, CDR2 FNYEAQ. Trimming left V 8 bases short and J 8 bases short, with 19 bases between. The CDR3 coding sequence is TGTGCCAGCCGTCTGGACGGACAAGGGTATTCACCCCTCCACTTT. Translation: CASRLDGQGYSPLHF.

J is TRBJ2-1 and V is TRBV27; the D is unclear. Trimming removed 7 bases from V and 10 bases from J, with 14 bases in between. This CDR3 region has 12 residues. Germline CDR1 is MNHEY and CDR2 is SMNVEV (reference sequence). Written as DNA, the CDR3 is TGTGCCAGCACCTCTGTTTGGGCCGAGCAGTTCTTC. It specifies CASTSVWAEQFF.

This clonotype came up many times. This chain connects TRBV29-1 to TRBJ2-5; D remains ambiguous. The CDR3 consists of 12 residues. V lost 6 bases, J lost 0 bases, and 8 bases lay in between. Germline CDR1 is SQVTM and CDR2 is ANQGSEA. CDR3: CSVIQDQETQYF. Here the CDR3 DNA reads TGCAGCGTGATCCAAGACCAAGAGACCCAGTACTTC.

This clonotype has a handful of counts. V and J are TRBV6-2 or TRBV6-3 and TRBJ2-5; the match to TRBD2 covers 13 bases. Germline loops: CDR1 MNHEY, CDR2 SVGEGT. The CDR3 sequence is 14 residues long. The V gene end was trimmed by 6 bases and the J gene end by 7 bases; junction bases not matched to a gene: 5. The CDR3 DNA reads TGTGCCAGCAGCCCGGGACTAGCGGGGATGACCCAGTACTTC. It yields the protein CASSPGLAGMTQYF.

A remark on this clonotype: With a much larger clone just one base away, this may be a read error. This chain joins TRBV20-1 and TRBJ2-5; TRBD1 is a possible D gene (6 bases). The length of the CDR3 is 12 residues. Germline values: CDR1 DFQATT, CDR2 SNEGSKA (reference sequence). Trimming shortened V by 3 bases and J by 7 bases, and 12 bases separated the two germline ends. The CDR3 here is CSASWTEVTQYF. The CDR3 DNA sequence: TGCAGTGCTAGCTGGACAGAAGTGACCCAGTACTTC.

In its sample, this clonotype was seen once. The chain recombines TRBV19 with TRBJ1-1; no reliable D call. The germline V gene encodes CDR1 LNHDA and CDR2 SQIVND (reference sequence). The V and J ends lost 6 bases and 7 bases respectively, with 18 bases between them. The CDR3 spans 14 residues. CDR3 amino acids: CASRSWTGLGEAFF. The DNA for the CDR3 is TGTGCCAGTAGGTCTTGGACCGGGCTAGGTGAAGCTTTCTTT.

The J gene is TRBJ2-1, the V gene TRBV10-3; no clear D gene. CDR3 length: 12 residues. The V end lost 0 bases, the J end lost 8 bases, and 5 bases lay between the germline ends. Germline V gene sequence: CDR1 ENHRY, CDR2 SYGVKD. CDR3: CAISESAYEQFF. The CDR3, as DNA: TGTGCCATCAGTGAGTCGGCGTATGAGCAGTTCTTC.

The table lists this clonotype with many counts. The gene calls are TRBV28 and TRBJ1-6, with TRBD1 identical over 8 bases. V lost 10 bases and J lost 3; bases outside the gene matches: 5. Germline CDR1 and CDR2: MDHEN and SYDVKM. The CDR3 has 14 residues. CDR3 loop: CAIQTGGYNSPLHF. In DNA form, the CDR3 reads TGTGCCATCCAAACAGGGGGCTATAATTCACCCCTCCACTTT.

The table lists this clonotype with a few counts. The chain has TRBV6-1 and TRBJ1-2; possible D gene TRBD1, 5 bases. CDR1 and CDR2 (germline): MNHNS, SASEGT. The CDR3 sequence is 16 residues long. Trimming took 6 bases from V and 0 from J, leaving 17 bases between them. CDR3 loop: CASRNRQTPANYGYTF. CDR3 coding DNA: TGTGCCAGCAGAAACAGACAGACACCAGCTAACTATGGCTACACCTTC.

This clonotype was seen a few times. This chain connects TRBV5-6 to TRBJ2-3, with D tentatively TRBD1 (5 bases). The CDR3 runs 13 residues. Germline CDR1 is SGHDT and CDR2 is YYEEEE. V was clipped by 4 bases and J by 5 bases, with 11 bases between them. The CDR3 nucleotides are TGTGCCAGCAGCCCTATGACAGTAGATACGCAGTATTTT. It codes for CASSPMTVDTQYF.

The table lists this clonotype with a few counts. The V and J genes are TRBV7-9 and TRBJ2-1, with D perhaps TRBD1 (6 bases). CDR3 length: 13 residues. Trimming pared 5 bases from V and 10 bases from J, leaving 15 bases between. CDR1 and CDR2 (germline): SEHNR, FQNEAQ (reference sequence). Here the CDR3 DNA reads TGTGCCAGCAGCACTGAGACAGGTTCGGAGCAGTTCTTC. Its protein product is CASSTETGSEQFF.

This clonotype was counted between two and nine times. DNA of the CDR3: TGTGCCAGCAGCAGGAACACAGATACGCAGTATTTT. This encodes CASSRNTDTQYF. The gene calls are TRBV11-1 and TRBJ2-3; D not resolved. CDR1 is SGHAT and CDR2 is FQDESV in the germline V gene (reference sequence). The CDR3 loop spans 12 amino acids. V lost 5 bases and J 2 bases, leaving 5 bases between the germline ends. Using reference TRBV11-1 and TRBJ2-3 for the parts outside the CDR3, the full variable domain is EAEVAQSPRYKITEKSQAVAFWCDPISGHATLYWYRQILGQGPELLVQFQDESVVDDSQLPKDRFSAERLKGVDSTLKIQPAELGDSAMYLCASSRNTDTQYFGPGTRLTVL.

This chain uses TRBV5-1 with TRBJ2-5, with 8 positions matching TRBD2. The CDR3 runs 14 residues. Trimming at V came to 4 bases and at J to 5 bases, leaving 7 bases not matched to a gene. Per the germline V gene, CDR1 is SGHRS and CDR2 is YFSETQ. The CDR3 here is CASSPGGMLETQYF. CDR3 in DNA: TGCGCCAGCAGCCCGGGAGGGATGCTCGAGACCCAGTACTTC.

This clonotype was detected a few times. J is TRBJ1-1 and V is TRBV4-2, with D tentatively TRBD1 (5 bases). This CDR3 comprises 15 residues. Trimming cost V 0 bases and J 3 bases, with 11 bases left between them. Germline CDR1 LGHNA, CDR2 YNFKEQ. The CDR3 loop is CASSQDARVDTEAFF. CDR3 in DNA: TGTGCCAGCAGCCAAGATGCCAGGGTAGACACTGAAGCTTTCTTT.

This clonotype was observed at least ten times. The chain joins TRBV6-5 to TRBJ1-4; D remains unclear. The germline V and J ends were trimmed by 0 bases and 8 bases, with 7 bases remaining between them. Germline V gives CDR1 MNHEY, CDR2 SVGAGI. The CDR3 totals 13 residues. The CDR3 protein is CASSYSLEEKLFF. DNA for the CDR3: TGTGCCAGCAGTTACTCCCTGGAGGAAAAACTGTTTTTT.

This clonotype was found a few times. The chain uses TRBV7-9 and TRBJ2-7; 10 bases are a match to TRBD2. CDR3 length: 15 amino acids. V was clipped by 5 bases and J by 3 bases; unmatched bases: 7. Germline V gene data show CDR1 as SEHNR and CDR2 as FQNEAQ (reference sequence). In nucleotides, the CDR3 is TGTGCCAGCAGCCCGATCGGGACTAGCGACTACGAGCAGTACTTC. Translation gives CASSPIGTSDYEQYF.

This clonotype came up a few times. The CDR3: CASSPGRLNTEAFF. The CDR3 DNA sequence: TGCGCCAGCAGCCCGGGACGGTTGAACACTGAAGCTTTCTTT. V usage is TRBV4-1 and J usage is TRBJ1-1, with D possibly matching TRBD1 (5 bases). V dropped 4 bases and J dropped 0 bases, with 9 bases sitting between them. CDR3 length equals 14 residues. Germline CDR1 and CDR2: MGHRA and YSYEKL.

The table lists this clonotype with many counts. The genes are TRBV12-3 or TRBV12-4 and TRBJ2-5; D could derive from TRBD1 or TRBD2 (5 bases each). The CDR3 totals 12 residues. The V end lost 7 bases, the J end lost 5 bases, and 11 bases lay between the germline ends. CDR3 bases: TGTGCCAGCAAGTTTTGGGGGGAGACCCAGTACTTC. Amino acids: CASKFWGETQYF.

The sample holds a few counts of this clonotype. As DNA, the CDR3 is TGTGCCAGCAGTCACGGGCCGCCCGGGAGCTCCTACAATGAGCAGTTCTTC. This gives the protein CASSHGPPGSSYNEQFF. The gene calls are TRBV6-5 and TRBJ2-1; the D gene is possibly TRBD2 (6 bases). The V gene's germline CDR1 is MNHEY and CDR2 SVGAGI. CDR3 size: 17 residues. Between the trimmed V and J ends, which lost 5 bases and 0 bases, there was a span of 17 bases.

Details on this clonotype: At one end the junction does not follow the germline gene, possibly because of a read error. The genes are TRBV10-3 and TRBJ1-2; D unclear. CDR3 length: 13 residues. Germline V gene sequence: CDR1 ENHRY, CDR2 SYGVKD. Here the CDR3 DNA reads TGTGCCACCCTAGGTACCCCTCGCTATGTCTACACCTTC. Amino acid sequence: CATLGTPRYVYTF.

The chain employs TRBV20-1 and TRBJ1-2; tentatively, D is TRBD1 (5 bases). The V and J ends lost 4 bases and 6 bases respectively, with 12 bases between them. This CDR3 contains 12 residues. Germline assignment: CDR1 DFQATT and CDR2 SNEGSKA (reference sequence). This CDR3 is CSAKKTRDGYTF. The CDR3 nucleotides read TGCAGTGCTAAGAAAACCAGGGATGGCTACACCTTC.

This clonotype was picked up a small number of times. The V and J genes are TRBV7-9 and TRBJ2-3, with a tentative D call TRBD2 (5 bases). CDR1 is SEHNR, CDR2 FQNEAQ, per germline (reference sequence). This CDR3 spans 13 amino acids. Trimming cost V 6 bases and J 4 bases, with 11 bases left between them. In DNA, the CDR3 is TGTGCCAGCAGGGCGACTAACTCAGATACGCAGTATTTT. Amino acids: CASRATNSDTQYF.

This clonotype was detected ten times or more. The genes are TRBV12-3 or TRBV12-4 and TRBJ1-2, with D uncertain. Trimming pared 5 bases from V and 3 bases from J, leaving 13 bases between. The length of the CDR3 is 14 residues. CDR3 region: CASSPPGGYYGYTF. The DNA of the CDR3 is TGTGCCAGCAGTCCCCCCGGAGGATACTATGGCTACACCTTC.

This clonotype has only a few counts. This chain connects TRBV28 to TRBJ2-1; D not certain. CDR1 is MDHEN, CDR2 SYDVKM, per germline. With 5 bases removed from V and 3 bases from J, the gap between germline ends came to 20 bases. This CDR3 comprises 17 residues. CDR3 amino acids: CASSIRLAGVFYNEQFF. Here the CDR3 DNA reads TGTGCCAGCAGTATTAGACTCGCTGGGGTTTTCTACAATGAGCAGTTCTTC.

The chain couples TRBV6-1 to TRBJ1-1, with a weak D call TRBD1 (5 bases). The CDR3 length is 12 residues. The germline V gene has CDR1 MNHNS and CDR2 SASEGT. V lost 1 base and J 11 bases, leaving 11 bases between the germline ends. This CDR3 reads CASSEGRVRAFF. The CDR3 DNA reads as TGTGCCAGCAGTGAAGGCAGGGTTCGGGCTTTCTTT.

This clonotype was observed a few times. The V and J genes are TRBV11-1 and TRBJ2-7; 9 bases align to TRBD1. CDR3 length: 14 residues. CDR1 is SGHAT, CDR2 FQDESV, per germline (reference sequence). The junction had 7 bases not matched to a gene; V was cut back by 4 bases and J by 6 bases. CDR3 sequence (DNA): TGTGCCAGCAGCTCCGGGACAGGGTCTATCGAGCAGTACTTC. Amino acids: CASSSGTGSIEQYF.

The rearrangement joins TRBV20-1 to TRBJ2-1, with TRBD2 identical over 7 bases. Germline lookup yields CDR1 DFQATT and CDR2 SNEGSKA (reference sequence). V trimming: 3 bases; J trimming: 9 bases; junction bases outside the gene matches: 14. The CDR3 has 15 residues. In nucleotides, the CDR3 is TGCAGTGCTAGTTCGTTCGCGCGGGAGAATGCTGAGCAGTTCTTC. Its translation: CSASSFARENAEQFF.